The 31 T cell receptor beta chains below all came from one sample that was sequenced in a study of CD8 T cells in ankylosing spondylitis. TCRdb recomputed calls from the 5' RACE reads with MiXCR, one row per CDR3 protein. The sample has 250,000 to 350,000 distinct CDR3 sequences, about 20% seen once. The sample taken for sequencing was blood, either unsorted or a sorted T cell fraction (not recorded which). Receptor source: a female donor with ankylosing spondylitis or in good health (not recorded which).

This clonotype has a count of ten or more. The CDR3 region is CASSYAGTGVSGANVLTF. The CDR3 DNA reads as TGTGCCAGCAGTTACGCTGGGACAGGAGTATCTGGGGCCAACGTCCTGACTTTC. V is TRBV6-5 and J is TRBJ2-6; 8 bases are a match to TRBD1. With 2 bases clipped from V and 1 base from J, the junction kept 7 bases outside the gene matches. Germline CDR1 is MNHEY and CDR2 is SVGAGI. This CDR3 is 18 amino acids long.

This clonotype has more than one count but fewer than ten. The chain has TRBV11-1 and TRBJ1-1; the D gene is possibly TRBD1 (6 bases). Trimming left V 5 bases short and J 4 bases short, with 26 bases between. The V gene's germline CDR1 is SGHAT and CDR2 FQDESV (reference sequence). CDR3 length equals 18 residues. The CDR3 coding sequence is TGTGCCAGCAGCCGCAACGCCGGGACAACTCTCGTCGGCACTGAAGCTTTCTTT. Translation: CASSRNAGTTLVGTEAFF.

This clonotype occurred many times. This sequence joins TRBV20-1 and TRBJ2-3; TRBD2 matches at 7 bases. The V and J ends lost 1 base and 5 bases, in that order; junction bases with no gene match: 9. The CDR3 has 15 residues. Germline V gene sequence: CDR1 DFQATT, CDR2 SNEGSKA (reference sequence). CDR3 in DNA: TGCAGTGCTAGAGTACGGGGGAGGGCCGTAGATACGCAGTATTTT. The encoded protein is CSARVRGRAVDTQYF.

This clonotype was detected only a few times. The gene calls are TRBV7-6 and TRBJ2-1; possibly TRBD1 or TRBD2 for D (5 bases each). Trimming left V 0 bases short and J 7 bases short, with 10 bases between. Germline-derived CDR1 and CDR2 are SGHVS and FNYEAQ. The CDR3 totals 14 residues. Here the CDR3 DNA reads TGTGCCAGCAGCTTAGCGGGGACCCCGAATGAGCAGTTCTTC. It codes for CASSLAGTPNEQFF.

This chain connects TRBV3-1 to TRBJ2-7; 8 bases agree with TRBD1. Germline CDR1 reads LGHDT; CDR2 reads YNNKEL (reference sequence). V was pared by 0 bases and J by 6 bases, with 4 bases of the junction left unmatched. The CDR3 has 14 amino acids. This chain's CDR3 is CASSQDGTGREQYF. For the CDR3, the DNA is TGTGCCAGCAGCCAAGATGGGACAGGACGCGAGCAGTACTTC.

The chain combines TRBV6-2 or TRBV6-3 with TRBJ1-2; TRBD1 aligns across 8 bases. The length of the CDR3 is 16 residues. V was pared by 8 bases and J by 6 bases, with 17 bases of the junction left unmatched. Germline values: CDR1 MNHEY, CDR2 SVGEGT. CDR3 nucleotide sequence: TGTGCCAGCCACCGAGGGGCAGGGGGCGCGACTAATGGCTACACCTTC. This encodes CASHRGAGGATNGYTF.

This chain connects TRBV5-6 to TRBJ2-7; D possibly matches TRBD1 or TRBD2 (5 bases each). Per the germline V gene, CDR1 is SGHDT and CDR2 is YYEEEE. V gave up 0 bases and J gave up 3 bases, with 16 bases separating them. The CDR3 is 16 residues long. CDR3 region: CASSLGGPRGGYEQYF. CDR3 nucleotide sequence: TGTGCCAGCAGCTTGGGGGGTCCCCGTGGGGGCTACGAGCAGTACTTC.

This clonotype was detected many times. The chain uses TRBV29-1 and TRBJ2-7; D remains unclear. The CDR3 covers 13 residues. The germline V gene has CDR1 SQVTM and CDR2 ANQGSEA. V was cut by 6 bases and J by 0 bases, with 12 bases left in between. The CDR3 sequence is CSVPPGFSYEQYF. CDR3 in DNA: TGCAGCGTGCCGCCGGGTTTCTCCTACGAGCAGTACTTC.

V gene TRBV20-1 combines with J gene TRBJ2-2, with a possible D match to TRBD2 (6 bases). The CDR3 runs to 15 residues. CDR1 is DFQATT, CDR2 SNEGSKA, per germline (reference sequence). Trimming shortened V by 2 bases and J by 0 bases, and 10 bases separated the two germline ends. CDR3 sequence reads: CSARPGTANTGELFF. In DNA, the CDR3 is TGCAGTGCTAGACCTGGGACTGCGAACACCGGGGAGCTGTTTTTT.

This clonotype was seen repeatedly, ten times or more. The chain is built from TRBV29-1 and TRBJ2-1; TRBD2 matches 7 bases. Germline V CDR1 and CDR2: SQVTM, ANQGSEA. V was clipped by 3 bases and J by 4 bases; unmatched bases: 3. This CDR3 has 13 amino acids. The CDR3 region has the DNA TGCAGCGTTGATCCCGGGAGGTACAATGAGCAGTTCTTC. This sequence encodes CSVDPGRYNEQFF.

About this clonotype: The junction departs from the called germline gene at one end, perhaps through a read error. This chain joins TRBV25-1 and TRBJ2-7; D gene unclear. The CDR3 extends over 13 amino acids. In germline, CDR1 is MGHDK, CDR2 SYGVNS. CDR3 nucleotides: TGTGCCAGCAGGGGGTTTGGCCTCGACGAGCGGTACTTC. Its protein is CASRGFGLDERYF.

The CDR3 region has the DNA TGTGCCAGCAGCTTCTTGTCCCCGGCGACTGAAGCTTTCTTT. Residues: CASSFLSPATEAFF. The rearrangement links TRBV12-3 or TRBV12-4 to TRBJ1-1; unclear D gene. The V end lost 6 bases, the J end lost 5 bases, and 16 bases lay between the germline ends. The CDR3 has 14 amino acids.

The gene calls are TRBV2 and TRBJ2-5; unclear D gene. Looked up from germline, CDR1 is SNHLY and CDR2 is FYNNEI. V lost 8 bases to trimming and J lost 2 bases, with 15 bases between them. The CDR3 length is 14 residues. This chain's CDR3 is CASVTGLLQETQYF. The DNA for the CDR3 is TGTGCCAGCGTCACGGGCTTACTTCAAGAGACCCAGTACTTC.

This clonotype was picked up a small number of times. The chain recombines TRBV20-1 with TRBJ2-7, with 11 bases identical to TRBD2. CDR1 and CDR2 from the germline V gene are DFQATT and SNEGSKA (reference sequence). The V gene end was trimmed by 0 bases and the J gene end by 2 bases; junction bases not matched to a gene: 6. This CDR3 is 16 amino acids long. The CDR3 region has the DNA TGCAGTGCTAGAGATTGGGGACTAGCGGAGACCTACGAGCAGTACTTC. This translates into CSARDWGLAETYEQYF.

The table lists this clonotype with many counts. This chain links TRBV15 with TRBJ2-7; 7 bases map to TRBD2. V shed 3 bases and J 3 bases; nucleotides not matched to a gene: 2. The CDR3 is made up of 13 amino acids. Germline V gene lookup returns CDR1 LNHNV and CDR2 YYDKDF (reference sequence). CDR3 bases: TGTGCCACCAGCAGGGGAGGGGTCTACGAGCAGTACTTC. This codes for CATSRGGVYEQYF.

This clonotype was picked up many times. The chain recombines TRBV24-1 with TRBJ2-2; 7 positions agree with TRBD2. J was trimmed by 3 bases and V by 2 bases; bases with no gene match: 11. This CDR3 spans 18 amino acids. CDR1 and CDR2 from the germline V gene are KGHDR and SFDVKD. CDR3 sequence reads: CATSDSPRGRGDTGELFF. Written as DNA, the CDR3 is TGTGCCACCAGTGATTCCCCCCGCGGGAGAGGGGACACCGGGGAGCTGTTTTTT.

In this sample, this clonotype turned up many times. The V and J genes are TRBV12-3 or TRBV12-4 and TRBJ1-5; 9 positions agree with TRBD1. V lost 7 bases to trimming and J lost 6 bases; unmatched junction nucleotides: 4. CDR3 length equals 13 residues. CDR3 region: CASTRQGGQPQHF. The CDR3 nucleotides are TGTGCCAGCACTCGACAGGGGGGTCAGCCCCAGCATTTT.

This clonotype was observed a handful of times. This chain uses TRBV20-1 with TRBJ2-3; 9 bases map to TRBD1. J was trimmed by 5 bases and V by 5 bases; bases with no gene match: 5. The CDR3 is made up of 13 amino acids. Looked up from germline, CDR1 is DFQATT and CDR2 is SNEGSKA (reference sequence). CDR3 protein: CSAYRGHEDTQYF. In DNA, the CDR3 is TGCAGTGCTTACAGGGGGCATGAAGATACGCAGTATTTT.

The J gene is TRBJ2-1, the V gene TRBV7-2, with 13 bases lining up with TRBD2. Germline V gene sequence: CDR1 SGHTA, CDR2 FQGNSA. With V trimmed by 5 bases and J by 5 bases, 6 bases remained unmatched. The CDR3 runs to 16 residues. CDR3: CASSPTSGRFDNEQFF. In DNA form, the CDR3 reads TGTGCCAGCAGCCCGACTAGCGGGAGGTTTGACAATGAGCAGTTCTTC.

This clonotype was counted between two and nine times. The J gene is TRBJ2-7, the V gene TRBV3-1, with TRBD2 matching 8 bases. The V segment lost 4 bases and the J segment 5 bases; nucleotides outside the gene matches: 13. The germline CDR1 and CDR2 sequences are LGHDT and YNNKEL (reference sequence). CDR3 length: 16 residues. CDR3 sequence (DNA): TGTGCCAGCAGCCCCTCCTGGGGTAGCGGGGTGCACGAGCAGTACTTC. The encoded protein is CASSPSWGSGVHEQYF.

The V gene is TRBV10-3, the J gene TRBJ2-4; no clear D gene. The CDR3 extends over 14 amino acids. Germline lookup yields CDR1 ENHRY and CDR2 SYGVKD. V lost 11 bases to trimming and J lost 0 bases, with 14 bases between them. Written as DNA, the CDR3 is TGTGCCTCCGCCCACAAGGGAGCCAAAAACATTCAGTACTTC. It codes for CASAHKGAKNIQYF.

As for this clonotype: Germline is not matched at one junction end, which may reflect a read error. This chain joins TRBV7-9 and TRBJ1-5; 7 bases line up with TRBD1. The germline V gene encodes CDR1 SEHNR and CDR2 FQNEAQ (reference sequence). The CDR3 extends over 14 amino acids. The CDR3 region is CSSSKQGVNQPQHF. The CDR3 bases are TGTTCCAGCAGCAAGCAGGGGGTCAATCAGCCCCAGCATTTT. The entire variable domain, with the rest obtained from reference TRBV7-9 and TRBJ1-5, is as follows: DTGVSQNPRHKITKRGQNVTFRCDPISEHNRLYWYRQTLGQGPEFLTYFQNEAQLEKSRLLSDRFSAERPKGSFSTLEIQRTEQGDSAMYLCSSSKQGVNQPQHFGDGTRLSIL.

In this sample, this clonotype turned up a few times. The chain recombines TRBV10-3 with TRBJ2-7, with unresolved D. The germline gives CDR1 ENHRY, CDR2 SYGVKD. This CDR3 is 12 amino acids long. The germline V and J ends were trimmed by 2 bases and 4 bases, with 6 bases remaining between them. The CDR3 DNA reads as TGTGCCATCAGTGAGGTAGGGTACGAGCAGTACTTC. Translated: CAISEVGYEQYF.

The chain links TRBV11-2 to TRBJ2-2; perhaps TRBD1 as D (5 bases). The CDR3 is 15 residues long. Per the germline V gene, CDR1 is SGHAT and CDR2 is FQNNGV. V was pared by 3 bases and J by 5 bases, with 13 bases between. The DNA for the CDR3 is TGTGCCAGCAGCTTCCTCAGGGATCGGACCGGGGAGCTGTTTTTT. Amino acids: CASSFLRDRTGELFF. The whole variable domain, filled in from reference TRBV11-2 and TRBJ2-2, reads EAGVAQSPRYKIIEKRQSVAFWCNPISGHATLYWYQQILGQGPKLLIQFQNNGVVDDSQLPKDRFSAERLKGVDSTLKIQPAKLEDSAVYLCASSFLRDRTGELFFGEGSRLTVL.

This clonotype was observed a handful of times. The chain joins TRBV18 to TRBJ2-1, with D possibly being TRBD2 (5 bases). V lost 3 bases, J lost 15 bases, and 24 bases lay in between. The CDR3 is made up of 15 amino acids. From germline, CDR1 is KGHSH and CDR2 LQKENI. CDR3 sequence reads: CASSPPDIPPGGGFF. CDR3 DNA sequence: TGTGCCAGCTCACCGCCAGACATACCTCCGGGTGGAGGGTTCTTC. The whole variable domain, filled in from reference TRBV18 and TRBJ2-1, reads NAGVMQNPRHLVRRRGQEARLRCSPMKGHSHVYWYRQLPEEGLKFMVYLQKENIIDESGMPKERFSAEFPKEGPSILRIQQVVRGDSAAYFCASSPPDIPPGGGFFGPGTRLTVL.

This clonotype has a handful of counts. V gene TRBV20-1 combines with J gene TRBJ2-3; 7 positions agree with TRBD2. CDR1 is DFQATT and CDR2 is SNEGSKA in the germline V gene (reference sequence). The V segment lost 5 bases and the J segment 5 bases; nucleotides outside the gene matches: 13. The CDR3 runs to 15 residues. For the CDR3, the DNA is TGCAGTGCTTCCCCCCCCGGCGGGAGAGGAGATACGCAGTATTTT. Residues: CSASPPGGRGDTQYF.

This clonotype has more than one count but fewer than ten. The V gene is TRBV3-1, the J gene TRBJ2-3, with TRBD2 as a possible D gene (5 bases). Between the trimmed V and J ends, which lost 3 bases and 7 bases, there was a span of 11 bases. Germline V gene sequence: CDR1 LGHDT, CDR2 YNNKEL (reference sequence). This CDR3 region has 13 residues. The CDR3 loop is CASSQDSAYTQYF. The CDR3 DNA sequence: TGTGCCAGCAGCCAGGACTCCGCATATACGCAGTATTTT.

This rearrangement joins TRBV20-1 to TRBJ2-1, with D possibly matching TRBD1 (6 bases). There are 12 residues in the CDR3. The V gene's germline CDR1 is DFQATT and CDR2 SNEGSKA (reference sequence). The CDR3 sequence is CSPGTGMVEQFF. The DNA for the CDR3 is TGCTCCCCGGGAACAGGGATGGTTGAGCAGTTCTTC.

J is TRBJ2-3 and V is TRBV7-2, with 11 bases identical to TRBD2. V lost 5 bases to trimming and J lost 2 bases; unmatched junction nucleotides: 6. This CDR3 is built from 16 residues. Germline assignment: CDR1 SGHTA and CDR2 FQGNSA. CDR3 DNA sequence: TGTGCCAGCAGCCCCATGACTAGCGGGATCACAGATACGCAGTATTTT. It yields the protein CASSPMTSGITDTQYF.

V gene TRBV9 combines with J gene TRBJ2-3, with 9 bases aligning to TRBD1. This CDR3 contains 16 residues. J lost 4 bases, V lost 1 base, and 7 bases had no gene match. Germline assignment: CDR1 SGDLS and CDR2 YYNGEE. DNA of the CDR3: TGTGCCAGCAGCGTACGACCGGGACAGGGAGCAGATACGCAGTATTTT. It translates to CASSVRPGQGADTQYF.

This clonotype was detected a few times. The chain employs TRBV20-1 and TRBJ2-3; TRBD2 matches at 7 bases. This CDR3 is built from 13 residues. Germline CDR1 DFQATT, CDR2 SNEGSKA (reference sequence). The ends lost 3 bases at V and 6 bases at J; junction bases unmatched: 6. CDR3 bases: TGCAGTGCTAGTTTAAGCGGGACGGATACGCAGTATTTT. It translates to CSASLSGTDTQYF.